A single sample gave rise to the 14 T cell receptor beta chains below, sequenced in a study of blood T cell repertoires in COVID-19. Profiling relied on immunoSEQ multiplex PCR, and the TCRdb table lists in-frame clones only, not all of them. The sample carries around 370,000 clones, over 70% recorded once. Material: peripheral blood. The source of these receptors is a woman aged 45-59 years with COVID-19, enrolled during active disease.

The V call is TRBV24-1, the J call TRBJ1-2, with 7 bases matching TRBD1. The CDR3 length is 13 residues. The V and J ends lost 10 bases and 8 bases, in that order; junction bases with no gene match: 12. The V gene's germline CDR1 is KGHDR and CDR2 SFDVKD. CDR3: CATSDDRAGGYTF. In nucleotides, the CDR3 is TGTGCCACTTCGGATGACAGGGCCGGCGGCTACACCTTC.

The chain is built from TRBV5-1 and TRBJ2-2; 8 nucleotides agree with TRBD1. Trimming removed 0 bases from V and 7 bases from J; junction bases left unmatched: 2. The CDR3 extends over 14 amino acids. Germline V gene data show CDR1 as SGHRS and CDR2 as YFSETQ. The CDR3 loop reads CASSLGQGSGELFF. CDR3 nucleotide sequence: TGCGCCAGCAGCTTGGGACAGGGGAGCGGGGAGCTGTTTTTT.

The chain links TRBV5-4 to TRBJ2-1; 12 bases fit TRBD1. The V gene's germline CDR1 is SGHNT and CDR2 YYREEE (reference sequence). This CDR3 is 16 amino acids long. V lost 3 bases, J lost 8 bases, and 9 bases stayed unmatched. Here the CDR3 reads CASSSSRDRGPHEQFF. The CDR3 DNA is TGTGCCAGCAGCTCGTCTAGGGACAGGGGGCCCCATGAGCAGTTCTTC. The full variable domain, with the rest looked up from reference TRBV5-4 and TRBJ2-1, is ETGVTQSPTHLIKTRGQQVTLRCSSQSGHNTVSWYQQALGQGPQFIFQYYREEENGRGNFPPRFSGLQFPNYSSELNVNALELDDSALYLCASSSSRDRGPHEQFFGPGTRLTVL.

The V and J genes are TRBV15 and TRBJ2-5; 7 nucleotides match TRBD2. The CDR3 runs to 15 residues. Germline-derived CDR1 and CDR2 are LNHNV and YYDKDF (reference sequence). The V and J ends lost 3 bases and 5 bases, in that order; junction bases with no gene match: 9. The CDR3 nucleotides read TGTGCCACCAGCAGGGCCACTACTAGCGTGGAGACCCAGTACTTC. Its protein product is CATSRATTSVETQYF. Combining the CDR3 with reference TRBV15 and TRBJ2-5 gives the whole variable domain DAMVIQNPRYQVTQFGKPVTLSCSQTLNHNVMYWYQQKSSQAPKLLFHYYDKDFNNEADTPDNFQSRRPNTSFCFLDIRSPGLGDTAMYLCATSRATTSVETQYFGPGTRLLVL.

The genes are TRBV5-6 and TRBJ2-7; D may be TRBD1 (5 bases). Germline CDR1 SGHDT, CDR2 YYEEEE. This CDR3 region has 15 residues. The V end was cut by 3 bases, the J end by 7 bases, with 20 bases between. The chain's CDR3 is CASSSRVGPKREQYF. CDR3 nucleotides: TGTGCCAGCAGCTCTCGGGTGGGGCCCAAAAGGGAGCAGTACTTC.

The chain uses TRBV2 and TRBJ1-2; 11 bases line up with TRBD1. The CDR3 extends over 14 amino acids. The J segment lost 6 bases and the V segment lost 5 bases, leaving 5 bases of the junction unmatched. From germline, CDR1 is SNHLY and CDR2 FYNNEI. The CDR3 nucleotides read TGTGCCAGCAGTAGGACAGGGGGCCTCGATGGCTACACCTTC. Protein: CASSRTGGLDGYTF.

The chain joins TRBV7-9 to TRBJ2-2, with D tentatively TRBD2 (7 bases). CDR3 length: 17 residues. V shed 3 bases and J shed 4 bases, with 18 bases lying between them. CDR1 and CDR2 (germline): SEHNR, FQNEAQ (reference sequence). CDR3 sequence (DNA): TGTGCCAGCAGCTTGGGTCATAGGGGGAGGGTCACCGGGGAGCTGTTTTTT. It codes for CASSLGHRGRVTGELFF.

This clone appeared a few times. The J gene is TRBJ1-2, the V gene TRBV27, with 12 bases that match TRBD1. V shed 8 bases and J 7 bases; nucleotides not matched to a gene: 11. The CDR3 is 15 residues long. Germline lookup yields CDR1 MNHEY and CDR2 SMNVEV (reference sequence). CDR3 DNA: TGTGCCAGCGGACCTCCGGGACAGGGGGCGTTTGGCTACACCTTC. Residues: CASGPPGQGAFGYTF.

The chain has TRBV4-3 and TRBJ2-3, with 12 bases identical to TRBD2. Germline CDR1 is LGHNA and CDR2 is YSLEER. The CDR3 runs to 15 residues. The V gene end was trimmed by 4 bases and the J gene end by 4 bases; junction bases not matched to a gene: 3. The CDR3 nucleotides read TGCGCCAGCAGCCCTAGCGGGAGGGGTGCAGATACGCAGTATTTT. Translating it yields CASSPSGRGADTQYF.

This chain uses TRBV18 with TRBJ1-2; D possibly corresponds to TRBD1 (5 bases). The CDR3 consists of 14 residues. Deletions cut 3 bases from V and 2 bases from J, with 10 bases between. Germline values: CDR1 KGHSH, CDR2 LQKENI. CDR3 coding DNA: TGTGCCAGCTCACCCAGGGAAGGAAACTATGGCTACACCTTC. Translation: CASSPREGNYGYTF. Drawing the rest from reference TRBV18 and TRBJ1-2, the complete variable domain is NAGVMQNPRHLVRRRGQEARLRCSPMKGHSHVYWYRQLPEEGLKFMVYLQKENIIDESGMPKERFSAEFPKEGPSILRIQQVVRGDSAAYFCASSPREGNYGYTFGSGTRLTVV.

This chain links TRBV7-2 with TRBJ2-5, with D unresolved. This CDR3 has 12 residues. Between the trimmed V and J ends, which lost 8 bases and 5 bases, there was a span of 12 bases. The germline CDR1 and CDR2 sequences are SGHTA and FQGNSA. CDR3: CASSPVRETQYF. The DNA for the CDR3 is TGTGCCAGCTCCCCTGTTCGGGAGACCCAGTACTTC.

The J gene is TRBJ2-4, the V gene TRBV19; D ambiguous. The ends were cut back, 5 bases at V and 0 bases at J, with 14 bases in the middle. Germline CDR1 reads LNHDA; CDR2 reads SQIVND (reference sequence). The CDR3 runs 16 residues. Here the CDR3 reads CASSARDGLAKNIQYF. DNA for the CDR3: TGTGCCAGTAGTGCCCGCGACGGGTTAGCCAAAAACATTCAGTACTTC. Filled out from reference TRBV19 and TRBJ2-4, the complete variable domain reads DGGITQSPKYLFRKEGQNVTLSCEQNLNHDAMYWYRQDPGQGLRLIYYSQIVNDFQKGDIAEGYSVSREKKESFPLTVTSAQKNPTAFYLCASSARDGLAKNIQYFGAGTRLSVL.

The chain couples TRBV18 to TRBJ1-5; 10 bases agree with TRBD1. The V segment lost 3 bases and the J segment 7 bases; nucleotides outside the gene matches: 9. Germline-derived CDR1 and CDR2 are KGHSH and LQKENI. The CDR3 is 16 amino acids. The CDR3 DNA is TGTGCCAGCTCACCTGCCGGGACAGGGGATGGACAGCCCCAGCATTTT. It translates to CASSPAGTGDGQPQHF.

This clone has more than one count but fewer than ten. V gene TRBV5-1 combines with J gene TRBJ1-1; 9 nucleotides match TRBD1. With V trimmed by 2 bases and J by 2 bases, 4 bases remained unmatched. The CDR3 runs 15 residues. The germline V gene encodes CDR1 SGHRS and CDR2 YFSETQ. The CDR3 DNA sequence: TGCGCCAGCAGCTTAAGGACAGGGGATAACACTGAAGCTTTCTTT. Translating gives CASSLRTGDNTEAFF.